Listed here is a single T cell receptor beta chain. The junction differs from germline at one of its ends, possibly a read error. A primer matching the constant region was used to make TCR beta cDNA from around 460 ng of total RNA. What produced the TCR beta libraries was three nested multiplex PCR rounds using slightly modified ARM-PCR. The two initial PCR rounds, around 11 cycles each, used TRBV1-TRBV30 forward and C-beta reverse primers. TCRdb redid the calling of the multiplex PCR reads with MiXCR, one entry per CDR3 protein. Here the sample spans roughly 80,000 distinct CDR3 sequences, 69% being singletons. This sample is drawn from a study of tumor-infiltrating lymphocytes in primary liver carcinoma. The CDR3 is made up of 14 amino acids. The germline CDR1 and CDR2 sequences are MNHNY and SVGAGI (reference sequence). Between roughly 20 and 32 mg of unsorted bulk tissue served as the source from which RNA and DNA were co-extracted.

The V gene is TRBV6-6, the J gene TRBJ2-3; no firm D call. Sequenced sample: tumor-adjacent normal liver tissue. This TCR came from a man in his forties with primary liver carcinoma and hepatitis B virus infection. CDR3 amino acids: CASRYSWNTDTRYF. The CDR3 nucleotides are TGTGCCAGCAGATACAGCTGGAATACAGATACGCGGTATTTT.